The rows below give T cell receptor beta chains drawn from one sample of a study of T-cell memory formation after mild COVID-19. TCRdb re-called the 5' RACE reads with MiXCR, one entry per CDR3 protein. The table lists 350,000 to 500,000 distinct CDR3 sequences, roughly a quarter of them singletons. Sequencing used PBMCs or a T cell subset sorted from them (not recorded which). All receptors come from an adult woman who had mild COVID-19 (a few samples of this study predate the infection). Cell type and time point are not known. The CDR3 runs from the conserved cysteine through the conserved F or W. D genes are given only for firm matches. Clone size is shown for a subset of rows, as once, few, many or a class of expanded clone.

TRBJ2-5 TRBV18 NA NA CASSPNFGETQYF TGTGCCAGCTCACCGAATTTTGGAGAGACCCAGTACTTC
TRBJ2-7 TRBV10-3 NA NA CAIRASVYYEQYF TGTGCCATCAGGGCTAGCGTGTACTACGAGCAGTACTTC
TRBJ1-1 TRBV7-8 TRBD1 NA CASSHDRGRTAEAFF TGTGCCAGCAGCCACGACAGGGGAAGGACTGCTGAAGCTTTCTTT
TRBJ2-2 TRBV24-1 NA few CATSVPWAGELFF TGTGCCACCAGTGTTCCTTGGGCCGGGGAGCTGTTTTTT
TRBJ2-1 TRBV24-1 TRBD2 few CATSKAGGRSYNEQFF TGTGCCACCAGTAAAGCGGGAGGCCGCTCCTACAATGAGCAGTTCTTC
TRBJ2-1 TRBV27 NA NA CASSLATWSGYEQFF TGTGCCAGCAGTTTGGCAACCTGGAGCGGGTATGAGCAGTTCTTC
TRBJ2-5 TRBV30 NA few CARGLPRTQYF TGTGCCCGGGGGCTGCCCAGGACCCAGTACTTC
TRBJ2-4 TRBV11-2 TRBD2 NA CASSLAGNAKNIQYF TGTGCCAGCAGTCTAGCGGGGAATGCCAAAAACATTCAGTACTTC
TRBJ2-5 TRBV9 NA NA CASSPRGGQLETQYF TGTGCCAGCAGTCCCAGAGGGGGGCAGTTGGAGACCCAGTACTTC
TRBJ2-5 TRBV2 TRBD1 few CASSEDRGQGETQYF TGTGCCAGCAGTGAAGACAGGGGTCAGGGGGAGACCCAGTACTTC
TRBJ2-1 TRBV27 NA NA CASSRRGPVSNEQFF TGTGCCAGCAGCCGTCGGGGCCCAGTTTCAAATGAGCAGTTCTTC
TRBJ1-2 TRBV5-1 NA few CASRQEVTGRGYTF TGCGCCAGCAGGCAGGAGGTCACAGGGAGGGGCTACACCTTC
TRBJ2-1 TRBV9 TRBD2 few CASSVGLAGMDEQFF TGTGCCAGCAGCGTAGGGCTAGCGGGGATGGATGAGCAGTTCTTC
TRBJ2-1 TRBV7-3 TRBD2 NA CASSFGGSASYNEQFF TGTGCCAGCAGCTTCGGCGGGAGCGCTTCCTACAATGAGCAGTTCTTC
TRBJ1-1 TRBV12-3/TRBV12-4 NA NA CASSGAPSDSSFSRLNTEAFF TGTGCCAGCAGCGGTGCCCCGTCAGACAGCTCTTTCTCACGCCTGAACACTGAAGCTTTCTTT
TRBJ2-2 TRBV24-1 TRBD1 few CATSDTGTGFGGELFF TGTGCCACCAGTGACACCGGGACAGGGTTTGGCGGGGAGCTGTTTTTT
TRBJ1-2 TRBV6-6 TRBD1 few CASSYRTGANYGYTF TGTGCCAGCAGTTATCGGACAGGGGCGAACTATGGCTACACCTTC
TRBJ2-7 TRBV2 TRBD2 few CATKPGTSSYEQYF TGTGCCACCAAACCCGGGACTAGCAGCTACGAGCAGTACTTC
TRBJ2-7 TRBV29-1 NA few CSVVVLGYEQYF TGCAGCGTTGTCGTACTCGGTTACGAGCAGTACTTC
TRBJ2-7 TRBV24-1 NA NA CATTPRHRVYYEQYF TGTGCCACCACCCCACGGCACAGGGTCTACTACGAGCAGTACTTC
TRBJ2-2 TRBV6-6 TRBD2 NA CASIGTSGRDNTGELFF TGTGCCAGCATCGGGACTAGCGGGAGAGACAACACCGGGGAGCTGTTTTTT
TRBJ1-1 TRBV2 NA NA CASRKLDQYTEAFF TGTGCCAGCAGAAAGTTGGACCAGTACACTGAAGCTTTCTTT
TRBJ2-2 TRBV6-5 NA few CASSYPPGSGGELFF TGTGCCAGCAGTTACCCGCCAGGGAGTGGCGGGGAGCTGTTTTTT
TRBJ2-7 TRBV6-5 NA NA CASSYSDSTYEQYF TGTGCCAGCAGTTACTCGGACAGTACCTACGAGCAGTACTTC
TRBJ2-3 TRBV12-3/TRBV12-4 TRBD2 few CASSPREAGDTQYF TGTGCCAGCAGTCCCCGGGAGGCTGGGGATACGCAGTATTTT
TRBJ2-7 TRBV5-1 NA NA CASSPGGTYGQYF TGCGCCAGCAGCCCCGGTGGAACCTACGGGCAGTACTTC
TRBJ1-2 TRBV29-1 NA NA CSVTDGYTF TGCAGCGTTACGGACGGCTACACCTTC
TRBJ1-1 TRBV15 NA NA CATSGPGLMNTEAFF TGTGCCACCAGCGGTCCGGGACTTATGAACACTGAAGCTTTCTTT
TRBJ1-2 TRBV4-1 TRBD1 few CASSQLPGGYGYTF TGCGCCAGCAGCCAGCTACCAGGGGGGTATGGCTACACCTTC
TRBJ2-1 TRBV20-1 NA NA CSARQLNEQFF TGCAGTGCTAGACAGCTTAATGAGCAGTTCTTC
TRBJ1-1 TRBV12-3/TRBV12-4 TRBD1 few CASSRHGTGPEAFF TGTGCCAGCAGCCGACACGGGACAGGGCCTGAAGCTTTCTTT
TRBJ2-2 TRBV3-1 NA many CASSQGLYTGELFF TGTGCCAGCAGCCAAGGACTATACACCGGGGAGCTGTTTTTT
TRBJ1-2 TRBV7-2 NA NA CASSFPGNGYTF TGTGCCAGCAGCTTCCCAGGGAATGGCTACACCTTC
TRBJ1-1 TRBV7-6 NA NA CASSAEVVTEAFF TGTGCCAGCAGCGCCGAGGTTGTAACTGAAGCTTTCTTT
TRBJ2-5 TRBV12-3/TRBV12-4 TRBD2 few CASSLAHYLAELPTETQYF TGTGCCAGCAGTTTGGCCCACTACCTAGCGGAGCTGCCAACGGAGACCCAGTACTTC
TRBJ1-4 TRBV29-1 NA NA CSVEVQPINEKLFF TGCAGCGTTGAGGTACAGCCGATTAATGAAAAACTGTTTTTT
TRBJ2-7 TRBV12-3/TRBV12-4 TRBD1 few CASSPGTGGREQYF TGTGCCAGCAGTCCCGGGACAGGGGGGCGTGAGCAGTACTTC
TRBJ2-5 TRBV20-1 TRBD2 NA CSAMSGRDQETQYF TGCAGTGCTATGTCAGGGAGGGACCAAGAGACCCAGTACTTC
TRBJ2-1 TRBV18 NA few CASSPGKGDNNEQFF TGTGCCAGCTCACCAGGGAAAGGGGATAACAATGAGCAGTTCTTC
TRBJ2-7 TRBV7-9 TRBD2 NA CASSPGLAGGPASKQYF TGTGCCAGCAGCCCAGGACTAGCGGGAGGGCCCGCCTCGAAGCAGTACTTC
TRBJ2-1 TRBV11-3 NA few CASSPDRFREGSNEQFF TGTGCCAGCAGCCCAGATCGGTTCAGGGAAGGGTCCAATGAGCAGTTCTTC
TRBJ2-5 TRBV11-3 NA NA CASSLPSGRFQETQYF TGTGCCAGCAGCTTACCCTCTGGGAGGTTCCAAGAGACCCAGTACTTC
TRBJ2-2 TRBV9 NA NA CASSVVASVNTGELFF TGTGCCAGCAGCGTAGTCGCTAGCGTGAACACCGGGGAGCTGTTTTTT
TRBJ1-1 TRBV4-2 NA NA CASSQDLRVNTEAFF TGTGCCAGCAGCCAAGACCTAAGGGTGAACACTGAAGCTTTCTTT
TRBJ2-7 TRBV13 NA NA CASSLGVRRFSYEQYF TGTGCCAGCAGCTTGGGTGTGCGTAGATTCTCCTACGAGCAGTACTTC